This TCR beta chain was identified during a study of cytomegalovirus exposure and HLA in healthy donors. Notes on the study in general: For most TCR beta V segments, an earlier analysis put the productive rate at about 90% or about 30% of the time. Beyond CMV serostatus, there was no information to go on about immune exposure.

From germline, CDR1 is SGHTA and CDR2 FQGNSA. V gave up 5 bases and J gave up 0 bases; unmatched junction bases: 8. The CDR3 spans 18 residues. The primer mix had 60 Vbeta and 13 Jbeta primers. Only in-frame clones appear in the TCRdb table, and some are missing; sequencing was by immunoSEQ multiplex PCR. The sample carries roughly 200,000 clones, approximately 80% recorded once. Likely unrecorded immune exposures existed in these nominally healthy donors. This clone was recorded only once. What it binds is unknown. Sequencing used PBMCs. This sequence joins TRBV7-2 and TRBJ2-1; 12 bases are shared with TRBD2. The sequence was obtained from a woman in her late teens or twenties in good health and CMV-seronegative. CDR3 loop: CASSGTSGPLSSYNEQFF. The CDR3 nucleotides read TGTGCCAGCAGCGGGACTAGCGGGCCCTTGAGCTCCTACAATGAGCAGTTCTTC.